The entry below describes one TCR beta chain. The data stem from a study of blood T cell repertoires in COVID-19. For the study at large: Both acute and convalescent COVID-19 samples were obtained from the United States, Italy and Spain. The cDNA or gDNA used as material had been derived from T cells, B-cell-depleted T cells, or PBMCs.

The germline V gene has CDR1 LGHDT and CDR2 YNNKEL (reference sequence). The CDR3 extends over 13 amino acids. V was cut by 4 bases and J by 1 base, with 7 bases left in between. Per the authors' pipeline: Amplification of reference gene primers provided the estimated nucleated cell counts. Method: immunoSEQ multiplex PCR; TCRdb's copy keeps in-frame clones and lacks some. Clonal size and the V and J genes are those of that table, whereas D and trimming came from the DNA. The sample contains about 59,000 clones, more than 75% of which appear only once. The sequence derives from a man aged 55 to 70 with acute or convalescent COVID-19. The specimen sequenced was peripheral blood. This rearrangement joins TRBV3-1 (or the pseudogene TRBV3-2) to TRBJ1-1, with D uncertain. The CDR3 protein is CASSPAENTEAFF. The DNA for the CDR3 is TGTGCCAGCAGCCCCGCAGAGAACACTGAAGCTTTCTTT.